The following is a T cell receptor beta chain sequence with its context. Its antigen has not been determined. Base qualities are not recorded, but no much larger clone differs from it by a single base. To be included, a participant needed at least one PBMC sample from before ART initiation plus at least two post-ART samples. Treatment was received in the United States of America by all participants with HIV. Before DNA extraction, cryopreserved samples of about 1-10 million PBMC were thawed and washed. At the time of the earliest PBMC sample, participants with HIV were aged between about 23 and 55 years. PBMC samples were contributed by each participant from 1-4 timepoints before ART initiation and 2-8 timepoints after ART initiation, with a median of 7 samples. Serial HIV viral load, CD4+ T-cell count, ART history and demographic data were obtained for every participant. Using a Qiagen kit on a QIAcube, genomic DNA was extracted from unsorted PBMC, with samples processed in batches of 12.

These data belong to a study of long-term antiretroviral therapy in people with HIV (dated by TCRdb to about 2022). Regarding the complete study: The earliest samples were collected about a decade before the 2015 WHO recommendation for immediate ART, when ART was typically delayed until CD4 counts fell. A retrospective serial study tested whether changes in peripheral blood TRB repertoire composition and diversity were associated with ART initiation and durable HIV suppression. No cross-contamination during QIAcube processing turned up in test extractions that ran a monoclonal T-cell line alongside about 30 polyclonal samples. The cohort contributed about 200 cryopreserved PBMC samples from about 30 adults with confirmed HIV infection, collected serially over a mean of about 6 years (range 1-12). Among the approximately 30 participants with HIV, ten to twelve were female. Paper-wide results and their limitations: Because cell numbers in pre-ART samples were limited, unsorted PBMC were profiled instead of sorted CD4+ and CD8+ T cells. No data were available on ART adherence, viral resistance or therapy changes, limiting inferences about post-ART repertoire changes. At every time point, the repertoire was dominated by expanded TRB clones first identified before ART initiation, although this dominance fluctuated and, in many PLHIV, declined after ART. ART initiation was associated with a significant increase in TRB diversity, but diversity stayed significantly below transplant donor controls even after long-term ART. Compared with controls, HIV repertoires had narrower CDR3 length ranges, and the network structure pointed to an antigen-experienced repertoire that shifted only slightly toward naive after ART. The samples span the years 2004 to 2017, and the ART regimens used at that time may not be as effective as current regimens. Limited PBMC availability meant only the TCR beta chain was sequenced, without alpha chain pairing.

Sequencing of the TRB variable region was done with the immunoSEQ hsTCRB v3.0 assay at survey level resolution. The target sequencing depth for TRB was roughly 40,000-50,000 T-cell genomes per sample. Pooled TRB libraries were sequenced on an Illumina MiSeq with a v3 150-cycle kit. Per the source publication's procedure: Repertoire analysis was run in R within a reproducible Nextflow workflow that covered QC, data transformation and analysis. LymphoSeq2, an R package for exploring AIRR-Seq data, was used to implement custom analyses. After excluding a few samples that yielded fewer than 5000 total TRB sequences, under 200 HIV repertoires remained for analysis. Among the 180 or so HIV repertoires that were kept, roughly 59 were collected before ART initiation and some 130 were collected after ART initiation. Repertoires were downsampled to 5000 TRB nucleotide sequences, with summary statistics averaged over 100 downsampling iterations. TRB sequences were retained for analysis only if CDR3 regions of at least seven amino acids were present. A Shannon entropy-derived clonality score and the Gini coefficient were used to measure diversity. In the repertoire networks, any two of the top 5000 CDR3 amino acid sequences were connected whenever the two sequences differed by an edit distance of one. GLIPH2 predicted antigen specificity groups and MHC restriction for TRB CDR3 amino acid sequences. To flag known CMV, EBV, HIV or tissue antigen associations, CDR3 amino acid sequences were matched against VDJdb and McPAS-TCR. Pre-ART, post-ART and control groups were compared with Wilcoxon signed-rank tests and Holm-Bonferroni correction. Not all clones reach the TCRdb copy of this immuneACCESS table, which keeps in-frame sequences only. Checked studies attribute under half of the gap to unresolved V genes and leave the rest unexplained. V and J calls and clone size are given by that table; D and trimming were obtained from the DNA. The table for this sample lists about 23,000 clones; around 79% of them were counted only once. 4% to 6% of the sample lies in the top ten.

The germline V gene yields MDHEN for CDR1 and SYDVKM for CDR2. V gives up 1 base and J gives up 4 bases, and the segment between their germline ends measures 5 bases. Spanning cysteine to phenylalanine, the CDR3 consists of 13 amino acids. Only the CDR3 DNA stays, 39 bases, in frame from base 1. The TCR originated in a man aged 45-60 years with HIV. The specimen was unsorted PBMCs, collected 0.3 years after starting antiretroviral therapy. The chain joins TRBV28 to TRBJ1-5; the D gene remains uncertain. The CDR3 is CASSLYGNQPQHF. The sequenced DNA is TGTGCCAGCAGTTTATATGGAAATCAGCCCCAGCATTTT.